A single sample is the source of the 30 T cell receptor beta chains below, sequenced in a study of shared clonotypes between healthy human individuals. Data came from immunoSEQ multiplex PCR; TCRdb stores just in-frame clones and leaves some out. The sample yields about half a million clones, over 70% seen once. The sample was PBMCs. All receptors derive from a woman aged 35 to 49 in good health. Some clones in this sample may be carry-over from other donors' samples.

J is TRBJ2-2 and V is TRBV7-2; 13 bases fit TRBD2. Trimming removed 0 bases from V and 5 bases from J; junction bases left unmatched: 6. This CDR3 comprises 18 residues. Germline-derived CDR1 and CDR2 are SGHTA and FQGNSA. CDR3 protein: CASSLAGTSGIDTGELFF. CDR3 DNA: TGTGCCAGCAGCTTAGCGGGGACTAGCGGGATAGATACCGGGGAGCTGTTTTTT.

The V and J genes are TRBV30 and TRBJ2-7; D unresolved. Germline assignment: CDR1 GTSNPN and CDR2 SVGIG (reference sequence). V shed 5 bases and J shed 3 bases, with 11 bases lying between them. The CDR3 is 12 residues long. DNA for the CDR3: TGTGCCTGGGAAGCAATGAACTACGAGCAGTACTTC. Translation: CAWEAMNYEQYF.

This clone was found many times. The sample has other DNA sequences that encode this CDR3 too. The rearrangement joins TRBV9 to TRBJ2-3; 8 bases align to TRBD2. Trimming took 5 bases from V and 3 from J; bases not matched to a gene: 5. The CDR3 contains 14 residues. Germline assignment: CDR1 SGDLS and CDR2 YYNGEE. The CDR3 reads CASSISGRTDTQYF. In nucleotides, the CDR3 is TGTGCCAGCAGTATAAGCGGGAGAACAGATACGCAGTATTTT.

As DNA, the CDR3 is TGCAGTGCTACCTGGGGAAGGACGCAGTTCTTC. Its translation is CSATWGRTQFF. This sequence joins TRBV20-1 and TRBJ2-1; D uncertain. CDR3 length: 11 amino acids. Germline CDR1 DFQATT, CDR2 SNEGSKA (reference sequence). V lost 4 bases and J lost 12, with 13 bases in between.

To note about this clone: This likely came from a read error, as a far larger clone is one base away. The chain is built from TRBV19 and TRBJ2-2; the D gene is possibly TRBD1 (5 bases). V dropped 5 bases and J dropped 12 bases, with 13 bases sitting between them. Germline V gene lookup returns CDR1 LNHDA and CDR2 SQIVND (reference sequence). CDR3 length: 12 amino acids. The CDR3 bases are TGTGCCAGTAGTTCGGACATGCGGAAGCTGTTTTTT. Translation gives CASSSDMRKLFF. The full variable domain, in which reference TRBV19 and TRBJ2-2 provide the parts outside the CDR3, is DGGITQSPKYLFRKEGQNVTLSCEQNLNHDAMYWYRQDPGQGLRLIYYSQIVNDFQKGDIAEGYSVSREKKESFPLTVTSAQKNPTAFYLCASSSDMRKLFFGEGSRLTVL.

This clone was detected many times. J is TRBJ1-1 and V is TRBV28; D possibly corresponds to TRBD1 (6 bases). With 5 bases removed from V and 8 bases from J, the gap between germline ends came to 18 bases. Germline V gives CDR1 MDHEN, CDR2 SYDVKM. The CDR3 is 14 amino acids. CDR3 loop: CASSPPGGAGEAFF. CDR3 nucleotides: TGTGCCAGCAGTCCCCCGGGGGGGGCTGGCGAAGCTTTCTTT.

A single count supports this clone. This chain links TRBV7-9 with TRBJ1-4, with 8 bases matching TRBD1. The trim removed 5 bases at V and 7 bases at J, leaving 6 bases unmatched. The CDR3 runs to 14 residues. CDR1 and CDR2 (germline): SEHNR, FQNEAQ (reference sequence). The CDR3 loop reads CASSPMTGVEKLFF. CDR3 in DNA: TGTGCCAGCAGCCCGATGACAGGGGTTGAAAAACTGTTTTTT.

This clone was counted once. DNA of the CDR3: TGTGCCAGTAGTTGGCGGCGGGAGGCCTACGAGCAGTACTTC. Translation: CASSWRREAYEQYF. The chain has TRBV19 and TRBJ2-7; 8 nucleotides align to TRBD2. Germline loops: CDR1 LNHDA, CDR2 SQIVND (reference sequence). V lost 5 bases, J lost 2 bases, and 5 bases stayed unmatched. This CDR3 has 14 amino acids.

V and J are TRBV7-2 and TRBJ1-1; D may be TRBD1 (5 bases). The germline V gene encodes CDR1 SGHTA and CDR2 FQGNSA. V gave up 6 bases and J gave up 3 bases, with 17 bases separating them. This CDR3 spans 15 amino acids. In DNA form, the CDR3 reads TGTGCCAGCAGTTTTTCGGACATGCGGGACACTGAAGCTTTCTTT. Translated, it gives CASSFSDMRDTEAFF. The variable domain in full, completed from reference TRBV7-2 and TRBJ1-1, reads GAGVSQSPSNKVTEKGKDVELRCDPISGHTALYWYRQSLGQGLEFLIYFQGNSAPDKSGLPSDRFSAERTGGSVSTLTIQRTQQEDSAVYLCASSFSDMRDTEAFFGQGTRLTVV.

This clone was detected once. Given a far larger clone just one base away, this is likely a sequencing read error. The chain combines TRBV4-3 with TRBJ2-3; TRBD1 aligns across 8 bases. Per germline, CDR1 LGHNA and CDR2 YSLEER. The CDR3 totals 15 residues. The chain's CDR3 is CAGSQDRTGPDTQYF. CDR3 bases: TGCGCCGGCAGCCAAGATAGGACAGGGCCAGATACGCAGTATTTT.

The CDR3 sequence is CASSKYGQETQYF. As DNA, the CDR3 is TGTGCCAGCAGCAAATATGGACAAGAGACCCAGTACTTC. J is TRBJ2-5 and V is TRBV7-2; D is uncertain. Trimming shortened V by 5 bases and J by 2 bases, and 9 bases separated the two germline ends. The germline V gene encodes CDR1 SGHTA and CDR2 FQGNSA. There are 13 residues in the CDR3.

As to this clone: One base away lies a much larger clone, so this may be a sequencing read error. The sample holds other DNA sequences that translate to the same CDR3. This sequence joins TRBV7-3 and TRBJ2-7, with D uncertain. CDR1 and CDR2 from the germline V gene are SGHTA and FQGTGA. This CDR3 spans 13 amino acids. The CDR3: CASSHGSPYEQYF. The CDR3 bases are TGCGCCAGCAGCCACGGAAGCCCCTACGAGCAGTACTTC.

The chain combines TRBV19 with TRBJ1-5, with TRBD1 as a possible D gene (5 bases). V was pared by 1 base and J by 2 bases, with 9 bases between. The CDR3 totals 15 residues. The germline gives CDR1 LNHDA, CDR2 SQIVND (reference sequence). In DNA, the CDR3 is TGTGCCAGTAGTATAGCAGGGTTTGGCAATCAGCCCCAGCATTTT. This codes for CASSIAGFGNQPQHF.

This clone is a singleton in its sample. V is TRBV6-6 and J is TRBJ2-7, with D perhaps TRBD1 or TRBD2 (6 bases each). Between the trimmed V and J ends, which lost 2 bases and 6 bases, there was a span of 14 bases. CDR3 length: 14 amino acids. CDR1 and CDR2 (germline): MNHNY, SVGAGI (reference sequence). The CDR3 region is CASSYGGRESEQYF. CDR3 coding DNA: TGTGCCAGCAGTTACGGGGGGCGGGAATCCGAGCAGTACTTC.

The chain carries TRBV9 and TRBJ2-1, with D tentatively TRBD1 (9 bases). The CDR3 totals 19 residues. Deletions cut 5 bases from V and 6 bases from J, with 30 bases between. Looked up from germline, CDR1 is SGDLS and CDR2 is YYNGEE. In nucleotides, the CDR3 is TGTGCCAGCAGGCCCGGGACAGGGTACGGGAGGGGAGCTGGCAATGAGCAGTTCTTC. It yields the protein CASRPGTGYGRGAGNEQFF.

This clone occurred many times. The chain links TRBV4-3 to TRBJ2-1; D tentatively fits TRBD1 or TRBD2 (5 bases each). This CDR3 region has 16 residues. Germline V lookup: CDR1 LGHNA, CDR2 YSLEER. The germline V and J ends were trimmed by 5 bases and 6 bases, with 20 bases remaining between them. The CDR3 DNA reads as TGCGCCAGCAGCTGGACGGGACCCCAAAGGGGCAATGAGCAGTTCTTC. Protein sequence: CASSWTGPQRGNEQFF.

The chain combines TRBV11-2 with TRBJ2-3; unclear D gene. The CDR3 is made up of 13 amino acids. Trimming pared 1 base from V and 7 bases from J, leaving 9 bases between. Looked up from germline, CDR1 is SGHAT and CDR2 is FQNNGV. DNA of the CDR3: TGTGCCAGCAGCTTAGGGGCCGACAATACGCAGTATTTT. It is translated as CASSLGADNTQYF.

J is TRBJ2-7 and V is TRBV1; the table gives TRBD1 as D, unverified against the DNA. TRBV1 is a pseudogene locus. This CDR3 spans 14 amino acids. The CDR3 nucleotides read TGCACCAGTCCCTCTGACAGGAAAATGTACGAGCAGTACTTC. It specifies CTSPSDRKMYEQYF.

V gene TRBV5-4 combines with J gene TRBJ2-5; a weak D match, TRBD1 (6 bases). The CDR3 has 16 residues. From germline, CDR1 is SGHNT and CDR2 YYREEE (reference sequence). With 2 bases removed from V and 0 bases from J, the gap between germline ends came to 14 bases. The CDR3 sequence: CASSFSEDSHQETQYF. The CDR3 coding sequence is TGTGCCAGCAGCTTCTCCGAGGACAGTCACCAAGAGACCCAGTACTTC. The variable domain in full, with the rest retrieved from reference TRBV5-4 and TRBJ2-5, is ETGVTQSPTHLIKTRGQQVTLRCSSQSGHNTVSWYQQALGQGPQFIFQYYREEENGRGNFPPRFSGLQFPNYSSELNVNALELDDSALYLCASSFSEDSHQETQYFGPGTRLLVL.

The chain couples TRBV7-9 to TRBJ2-3, with D perhaps assigned TRBD1 or TRBD2 (5 bases each). The CDR3 length is 19 residues. Per the germline V gene, CDR1 is SEHNR and CDR2 is FQNEAQ (reference sequence). V was pared by 5 bases and J by 0 bases, with 24 bases between. CDR3 sequence reads: CASSLYINGDLSSTDTQYF. CDR3 DNA: TGTGCCAGCAGCCTTTATATCAACGGGGACCTCAGCAGCACAGATACGCAGTATTTT.

The chain is built from TRBV30 and TRBJ1-1; D unresolved. CDR1 is GTSNPN, CDR2 SVGIG, per germline (reference sequence). The CDR3 totals 12 residues. Trimming pared 1 base from V and 11 bases from J, leaving 14 bases between. CDR3 sequence (DNA): TGTGCCTGGAGTGCGACAACCTTCTCGGCTTTCTTT. This encodes CAWSATTFSAFF.

This clone was picked up a small number of times. The chain is built from TRBV7-8 and TRBJ2-5, with D uncertain. Judging by the DNA end, TRBJ2-7 fits better; the J call may be wrong. CDR3 length: 14 residues. The germline V gene encodes CDR1 SGHVS and CDR2 FQNEAQ. Written as DNA, the CDR3 is TGTGCCAGCAGCTTTTCGGGCCTAAGCTACGAGCAGTACTTC. It is translated as CASSFSGLSYEQYF.

This clone has a single count. Other DNA variants within this sample encode the same CDR3. The chain carries TRBV11-2 and TRBJ2-3, with D unresolved. Between the trimmed V and J ends, which lost 1 base and 0 bases, there was a span of 5 bases. The CDR3 consists of 14 residues. Germline CDR1 and CDR2: SGHAT and FQNNGV. The CDR3 reads CASSLGRSTDTQYF. The CDR3 nucleotides are TGTGCCAGCAGCTTAGGCAGGAGCACAGATACGCAGTATTTT.

The V gene is TRBV4-2, the J gene TRBJ1-4; D may be TRBD1 (5 bases). Trimming pared 5 bases from V and 4 bases from J, leaving 11 bases between. The CDR3 extends over 14 amino acids. CDR1 is LGHNA and CDR2 is YNFKEQ in the germline V gene. CDR3 loop: CASSLAGGNEKLFF. CDR3 nucleotide sequence: TGTGCCAGCAGCTTGGCGGGGGGTAATGAAAAACTGTTTTTT.

This rearrangement joins TRBV11-2 to TRBJ2-2, with a possible D match to TRBD1 (5 bases). The CDR3 sequence is 15 residues long. The V gene lost 5 bases and the J gene lost 2 bases, with 12 bases spanning the gap. CDR1 SGHAT and CDR2 FQNNGV come from the germline V gene. CDR3 protein: CASSTDSANTGELFF. DNA for the CDR3: TGTGCCAGCAGCACTGACAGCGCAAACACCGGGGAGCTGTTTTTT.

CDR3 protein: CASRGSPSYNEQFF. Here the CDR3 DNA reads TGTGCCAGCCGCGGGAGTCCGTCCTACAATGAGCAGTTCTTC. The chain employs TRBV6-1 and TRBJ2-1, with TRBD2 matching 7 bases. With V trimmed by 8 bases and J by 1 base, 5 bases remained unmatched. In germline, CDR1 is MNHNS, CDR2 SASEGT. The CDR3 consists of 14 residues.

The chain has TRBV15 and TRBJ1-1; possible D gene TRBD1, 5 bases. Germline CDR1 and CDR2: LNHNV and YYDKDF (reference sequence). Between the trimmed V and J ends, which lost 6 bases and 5 bases, there was a span of 16 bases. This CDR3 is built from 14 residues. CDR3 sequence: CATRPWGKETEAFF. CDR3 bases: TGTGCCACCAGACCGTGGGGGAAGGAGACTGAAGCTTTCTTT.

With regard to this clone: A far larger clone is only one base removed, so a read error is likely. The rearrangement links TRBV7-7 to TRBJ2-5; 8 nucleotides match TRBD2. The CDR3 spans 14 residues. Germline V CDR1 and CDR2: SSHAT, FNYEAQ (reference sequence). CDR3 in amino acids: CASSSMRGAETQYF. CDR3 nucleotide sequence: TGTGCTAGCAGCTCAATGCGGGGGGCTGAGACCCAGTACTTC.

This clone has just one count. One base away lies a much larger clone, so this may be a sequencing read error. J is TRBJ2-1 and V is TRBV6-4; D is undetermined. V was trimmed by 3 bases and J by 1 base, leaving 4 bases between them. The CDR3 length is 13 residues. The germline V gene has CDR1 MRHNA and CDR2 SNTAGT. CDR3 sequence (DNA): TGTGCCAGCAGTGAAGCGTCCTACAATGAGCAGTTCTTC. Translating it yields CASSEASYNEQFF.

V and J are TRBV7-9 and TRBJ1-2, with a possible D match to TRBD1 (6 bases). Germline CDR1 SEHNR, CDR2 FQNEAQ (reference sequence). The V and J ends lost 1 base and 4 bases respectively, with 10 bases between them. CDR3 size: 14 residues. The chain's CDR3 is CASSLGGPAYGYTF. The CDR3 region has the DNA TGTGCCAGCAGCTTAGGGGGGCCGGCCTATGGCTACACCTTC.